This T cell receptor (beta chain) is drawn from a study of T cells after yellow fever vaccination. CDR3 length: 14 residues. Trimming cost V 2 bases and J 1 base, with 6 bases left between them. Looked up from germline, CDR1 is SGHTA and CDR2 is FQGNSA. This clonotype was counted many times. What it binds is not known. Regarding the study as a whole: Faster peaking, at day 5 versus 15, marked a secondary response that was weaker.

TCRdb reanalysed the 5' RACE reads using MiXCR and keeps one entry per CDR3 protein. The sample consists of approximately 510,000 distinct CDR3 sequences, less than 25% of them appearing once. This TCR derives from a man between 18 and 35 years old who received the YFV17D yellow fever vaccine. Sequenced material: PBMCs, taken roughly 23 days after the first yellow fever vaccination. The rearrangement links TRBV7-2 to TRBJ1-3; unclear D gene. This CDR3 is CASSLRESGNTIYF. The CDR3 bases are TGTGCCAGCAGCTTAAGGGAATCTGGAAACACCATATATTTT.